This T cell receptor beta chain was documented in a study of T cell changes during pregnancy in multiple sclerosis. From germline, CDR1 is MDHEN and CDR2 SYDVKM. With 2 bases removed from V and 6 bases from J, the gap between germline ends came to 16 bases. The length of the CDR3 is 15 residues. TCRdb's copy holds only in-frame clones and misses some; the assay was immunoSEQ multiplex PCR. The sample has about 85,000 clones; more than 85% are singletons. Specimen: peripheral blood, collected in the first trimester of pregnancy. The receptor was isolated from a female donor with multiple sclerosis, enrolled in a pregnancy study. The gene calls are TRBV28 and TRBJ1-1; D is possibly TRBD1 (5 bases). Here the CDR3 DNA reads TGTGCCAGCAGTTTAGGTTTTCTCGGGGGGTCTGAAGCTTTCTTT. Translating it yields CASSLGFLGGSEAFF.